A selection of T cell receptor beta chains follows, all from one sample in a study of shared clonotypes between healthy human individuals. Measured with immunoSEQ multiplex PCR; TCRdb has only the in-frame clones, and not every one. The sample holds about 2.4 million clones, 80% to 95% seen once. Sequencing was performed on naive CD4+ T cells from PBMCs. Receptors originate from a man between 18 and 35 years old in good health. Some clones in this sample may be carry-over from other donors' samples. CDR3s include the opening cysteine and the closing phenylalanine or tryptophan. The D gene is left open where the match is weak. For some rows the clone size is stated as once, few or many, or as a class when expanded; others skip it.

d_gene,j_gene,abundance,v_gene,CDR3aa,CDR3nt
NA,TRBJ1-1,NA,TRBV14,CASSHGGGVNTEAFF,TGTGCCAGCAGCCACGGTGGGGGGGTCAACACTGAAGCTTTCTTT
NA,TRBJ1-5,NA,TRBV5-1,CASSVDGGSNQPQHF,TGCGCCAGCAGCGTAGACGGGGGGTCAAACCAGCCCCAGCATTTT
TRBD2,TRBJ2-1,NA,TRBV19,CASSTWSGGSHEQFF,TGTGCCAGTAGCACCTGGTCGGGCGGGAGCCATGAGCAGTTCTTC
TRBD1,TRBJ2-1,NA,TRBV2,CASRDRTANEQFF,TGTGCCAGCAGGGACAGGACGGCCAATGAGCAGTTCTTC
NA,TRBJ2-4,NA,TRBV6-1,CASSETEVQNIQYF,TGTGCCAGCAGTGAGACTGAGGTCCAAAACATTCAGTACTTC
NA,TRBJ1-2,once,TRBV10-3,CAISESDSDAVGYTF,TGTGCCATCAGTGAGTCTGATTCAGACGCGGTGGGCTACACCTTC
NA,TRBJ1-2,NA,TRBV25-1,CASSEYLLQGGNYGYTF,TGTGCCAGCAGTGAATATTTACTACAGGGAGGCAACTATGGCTACACCTTC
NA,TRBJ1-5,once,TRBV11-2,CASSLEGWAGRRGSNQPQHF,TGTGCCAGCAGCTTAGAGGGTTGGGCCGGGCGGAGGGGCAGCAATCAGCCCCAGCATTTT
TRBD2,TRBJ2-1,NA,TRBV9,CASSLPSGSWNNEQFF,TGTGCCAGCAGCCTACCGAGCGGGAGCTGGAACAATGAGCAGTTCTTC
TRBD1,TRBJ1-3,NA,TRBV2,CASSGTGTGNTIYF,TGTGCCAGCAGTGGGACAGGGACTGGAAACACCATATATTTT
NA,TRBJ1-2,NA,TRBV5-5,CASSMVGPTGNYGYTF,TGTGCCAGCAGCATGGTAGGGCCCACGGGCAACTATGGCTACACCTTC
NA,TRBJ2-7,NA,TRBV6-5,CASSYSSAYSYEQYF,TGTGCCAGCAGTTACTCCTCAGCATACTCCTACGAGCAGTACTTC
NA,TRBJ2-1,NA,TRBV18,CASSSTTSSYNEQFF,TGTGCCAGCTCAAGCACAACAAGCTCCTACAATGAGCAGTTCTTC
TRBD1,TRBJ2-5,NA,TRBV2,CAGGQGAFRETQYF,TGTGCCGGCGGACAGGGGGCTTTTAGAGAGACCCAGTACTTC
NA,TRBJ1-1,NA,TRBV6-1,CASSEARFLRWRPEAFF,TGTGCCAGCAGTGAAGCGCGGTTTCTGCGTTGGCGGCCTGAAGCTTTCTTT
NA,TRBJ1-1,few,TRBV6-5,CASSGLGDTEAFF,TGTGCCAGCAGTGGACTGGGGGACACTGAAGCTTTCTTT
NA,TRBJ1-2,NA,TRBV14,CASSHRTGLSAGYTF,TGTGCCAGCAGCCACCGAACAGGACTCTCTGCTGGCTACACCTTC
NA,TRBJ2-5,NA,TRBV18,CASSPPGLRGETQYF,TGTGCCAGCTCACCACCGGGCCTAAGGGGGGAGACCCAGTACTTC
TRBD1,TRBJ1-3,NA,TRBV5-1,CASSSTGAGGNTIYF,TGCGCCAGCAGCTCTACAGGGGCGGGAGGAAACACCATATATTTT
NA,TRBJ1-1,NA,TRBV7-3,CASSPWTEAFF,TGTGCCAGCAGCCCCTGGACTGAAGCTTTCTTT
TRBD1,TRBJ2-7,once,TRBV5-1,CASSPGGQVKASHREQYF,TGCGCCAGCAGCCCCGGGGGACAGGTGAAAGCAAGCCACAGGGAGCAGTACTTC
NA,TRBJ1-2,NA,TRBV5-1,CASSLAPDYGYTF,TGCGCCAGCAGCTTGGCCCCTGACTATGGCTACACCTTC
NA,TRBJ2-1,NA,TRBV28,CASSFAGPSSYNEQFF,TGTGCCAGCAGTTTTGCCGGGCCTAGCTCCTACAATGAGCAGTTCTTC
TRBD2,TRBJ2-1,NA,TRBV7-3,CASSPSEGLAPQFF,TGTGCCAGCAGCCCCTCAGAGGGACTAGCGCCACAGTTCTTC
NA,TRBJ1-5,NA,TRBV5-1,CASSLQGGQPQHF,TGCGCCAGCAGCTTACAGGGTGGACAGCCCCAGCATTTT
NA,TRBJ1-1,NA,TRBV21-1,CASLIPRPPSTEAFF,TGTGCCAGCCTAATACCCCGACCCCCGAGCACTGAAGCTTTCTTT
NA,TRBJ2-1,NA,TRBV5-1,CASSLGRPYNEQFF,TGCGCCAGCAGCTTGGGAAGGCCCTACAATGAGCAGTTCTTC
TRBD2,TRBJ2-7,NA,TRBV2,CASSRLAGNYEQYF,TGTGCCAGCAGTAGACTAGCGGGGAACTACGAGCAGTACTTC
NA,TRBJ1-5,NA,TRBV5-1,CASSLDLGSNQPQHF,TGCGCCAGCAGCTTGGATCTAGGGAGCAATCAGCCCCAGCATTTT
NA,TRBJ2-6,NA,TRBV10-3,CAISESNPVGANVLTF,TGTGCCATCAGTGAGTCGAATCCGGTAGGGGCCAACGTCCTGACTTTC
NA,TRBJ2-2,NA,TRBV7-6,CASSPGPRANTGELFF,TGTGCCAGCAGCCCGGGACCGAGGGCGAACACCGGGGAGCTGTTTTTT
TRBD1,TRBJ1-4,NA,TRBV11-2,CASSSRQGLYEKLFF,TGTGCCAGCAGCAGCCGACAGGGATTGTATGAAAAACTGTTTTTT
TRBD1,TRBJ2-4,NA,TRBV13,CASSKGQGLAKNIQYF,TGTGCCAGCAGCAAGGGACAGGGCTTAGCCAAAAACATTCAGTACTTC
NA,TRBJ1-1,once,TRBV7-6,CASSLDRNTEAFF,TGTGCCAGCAGCTTGGACAGGAACACTGAAGCTTTCTTT
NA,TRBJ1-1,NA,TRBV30,CAWSSSGTTEAFF,TGTGCCTGGAGTTCATCGGGGACCACTGAAGCTTTCTTT
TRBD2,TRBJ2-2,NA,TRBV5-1,CASSLAAGGGTGELFF,TGCGCCAGCAGCTTGGCGGCGGGAGGTGGGACCGGGGAGCTGTTTTTT
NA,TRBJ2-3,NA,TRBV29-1,CSVGGGTSTDTQYF,TGCAGCGTTGGGGGCGGGACTAGCACAGATACGCAGTATTTT
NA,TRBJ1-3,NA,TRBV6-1,CASSEVVGGGSTGNTIYF,TGTGCCAGCAGTGAAGTCGTCGGTGGGGGGAGTACTGGAAACACCATATATTTT
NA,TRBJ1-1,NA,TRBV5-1,CASSTLPQGGDTEAFF,TGCGCCAGCAGCACCCTACCTCAGGGCGGGGACACTGAAGCTTTCTTT
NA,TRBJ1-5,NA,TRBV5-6,CASSLAGGSNQPQHF,TGTGCCAGCAGCTTGGCGGGAGGAAGCAATCAGCCCCAGCATTTT
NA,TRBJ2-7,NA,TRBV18,CASSLGPSSYYEQYF,TGTGCCAGCTCACTGGGACCGTCTAGTTACTACGAGCAGTACTTC
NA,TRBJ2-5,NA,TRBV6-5,CASSYSVAQQETQYF,TGTGCCAGCAGTTACTCGGTCGCCCAGCAAGAGACCCAGTACTTC
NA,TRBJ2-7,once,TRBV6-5,CASSFGGEQYF,TGTGCCAGCAGTTTCGGGGGTGAGCAGTACTTC
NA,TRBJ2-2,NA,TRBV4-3,CASSQDLRSNTGELFF,TGCGCCAGCAGCCAAGATCTAAGATCGAACACCGGGGAGCTGTTTTTT
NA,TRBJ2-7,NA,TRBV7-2,CASSLASSYEQYF,TGTGCCAGCAGCTTAGCGAGCTCCTACGAGCAGTACTTC
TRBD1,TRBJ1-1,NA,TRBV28,CASRYGTGWFTEAFF,TGTGCCAGCAGATACGGGACAGGGTGGTTTACTGAAGCTTTCTTT
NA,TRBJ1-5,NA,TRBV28,CASATSGAGELNQPQHF,TGTGCCAGCGCCACATCGGGGGCAGGCGAACTCAATCAGCCCCAGCATTTT
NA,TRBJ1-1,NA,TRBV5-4,CASSPGAPEAFF,TGTGCCAGCAGCCCCGGGGCCCCTGAAGCTTTCTTT
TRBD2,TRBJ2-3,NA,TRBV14,CASSPSGTTDTDTQYF,TGTGCCAGCAGCCCTTCTGGGACTACCGACACAGATACGCAGTATTTT
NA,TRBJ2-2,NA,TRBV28,CASSLDRYTGELFF,TGTGCCAGCAGCCTTGACAGGTACACCGGGGAGCTGTTTTTT